This entry lists 29 T cell receptor beta chains sequenced from one sample in a study of T-cell memory formation after mild COVID-19. TCRdb analysed the 5' RACE reads with MiXCR anew, one entry per CDR3 protein. The data contain under 150,000 distinct CDR3 sequences, more than 15% of them singletons. The sequenced material came from PBMCs or a T cell subset sorted from them (not recorded which). These receptors originate from an adult woman who had mild COVID-19 (a few samples of this study predate the infection). Cell type and time point are not known.

This clonotype was observed many times. The genes are TRBV3-1 and TRBJ2-3, with TRBD2 as a possible D gene (5 bases). Germline V gene data show CDR1 as LGHDT and CDR2 as YNNKEL (reference sequence). Trimming stripped 4 bases from V and 11 bases from J, with 25 bases between. The CDR3 contains 16 residues. CDR3 bases: TGTGCCAGCAGCCGAGGCCGTTTAGCGACCGCGTCGGGGCAGTATTTT. Protein sequence: CASSRGRLATASGQYF.

This clonotype showed up just a few times. The CDR3 sequence: CASSLRGDTEAFF. CDR3 coding DNA: TGTGCCAGCAGTCTAAGGGGGGACACTGAAGCTTTCTTT. This sequence joins TRBV12-3 or TRBV12-4 and TRBJ1-1; possibly TRBD1 for D (6 bases). V was pared by 5 bases and J by 3 bases, with 10 bases between. The CDR3 is made up of 13 amino acids.

This clonotype was picked up a small number of times. The chain couples TRBV5-1 to TRBJ1-1; perhaps TRBD1 as D (6 bases). Germline V gives CDR1 SGHRS, CDR2 YFSETQ. This CDR3 comprises 11 residues. V lost 1 base and J 10 bases, leaving 8 bases between the germline ends. CDR3 loop: CASSLRGGAFF. In DNA form, the CDR3 reads TGCGCCAGCAGCTTGAGAGGGGGAGCTTTCTTT.

This clonotype was detected only a few times. The chain carries TRBV4-1 and TRBJ2-2, with D uncertain. The V and J ends lost 1 base and 5 bases respectively, with 8 bases between them. The CDR3 is 14 amino acids. The germline gives CDR1 MGHRA, CDR2 YSYEKL. CDR3 sequence reads: CASSQVGRTGELFF. DNA for the CDR3: TGCGCCAGCAGCCAAGTAGGAAGGACCGGGGAGCTGTTTTTT.

The chain uses TRBV5-1 and TRBJ2-2; perhaps TRBD1 as D (6 bases). The V end lost 2 bases, the J end lost 3 bases, and 14 bases lay between the germline ends. CDR1 is SGHRS, CDR2 YFSETQ, per germline. The CDR3 length is 16 residues. CDR3 in amino acids: CASSFPAYRDTGELFF. CDR3 coding DNA: TGCGCCAGCAGCTTCCCAGCCTACAGGGACACCGGGGAGCTGTTTTTT.

This rearrangement joins TRBV6-6 to TRBJ1-1; D not certain. Germline CDR1 MNHNY, CDR2 SVGAGI (reference sequence). The V end lost 5 bases, the J end lost 0 bases, and 16 bases lay between the germline ends. This CDR3 is built from 16 residues. For the CDR3, the DNA is TGTGCCAGCAGTCCAACAAGGGCCTTCTTGAACACTGAAGCTTTCTTT. Translating it yields CASSPTRAFLNTEAFF.

This clonotype was detected only a few times. The chain has TRBV20-1 and TRBJ2-1; TRBD2 might be the D (6 bases). The germline CDR1 and CDR2 sequences are DFQATT and SNEGSKA (reference sequence). CDR3 length equals 10 residues. Between the trimmed V and J ends, which lost 6 bases and 8 bases, there was a span of 8 bases. CDR3 bases: TGCAGTGCGGGAGGCTATGAGCAGTTCTTC. Its protein is CSAGGYEQFF.

This clonotype has a handful of counts. The J gene is TRBJ1-5, the V gene TRBV7-9; no firm D call. The CDR3 has 15 residues. V dropped 1 base and J dropped 5 bases, with 12 bases sitting between them. The V gene's germline CDR1 is SEHNR and CDR2 FQNEAQ (reference sequence). The CDR3 nucleotides read TGTGCCAGCAGCTTAGGGGTGGGTGTGGATCAGCCCCAGCATTTT. It translates to CASSLGVGVDQPQHF.

This clonotype was seen only a few times. The genes are TRBV4-2 and TRBJ2-7, with 14 bases identical to TRBD2. J lost 0 bases, V lost 0 bases, and 7 bases had no gene match. The germline V gene encodes CDR1 LGHNA and CDR2 YNFKEQ. CDR3 length: 19 residues. The CDR3 spells CASSQDGLAGGSRSYEQYF. The DNA of the CDR3 is TGTGCCAGCAGCCAAGATGGACTAGCGGGAGGATCCCGCTCCTACGAGCAGTACTTC.

This chain uses TRBV7-9 with TRBJ1-1, with a tentative D call TRBD1 (6 bases). Trimming left V 3 bases short and J 1 base short, with 15 bases between. Germline V lookup: CDR1 SEHNR, CDR2 FQNEAQ (reference sequence). The CDR3 sequence is 16 residues long. CDR3 residues: CASSLGEGRGNTEAFF. DNA for the CDR3: TGTGCCAGCAGCTTGGGGGAGGGCAGGGGGAACACTGAAGCTTTCTTT. Full variable domain (rest looked up from reference TRBV7-9 and TRBJ1-1): DTGVSQNPRHKITKRGQNVTFRCDPISEHNRLYWYRQTLGQGPEFLTYFQNEAQLEKSRLLSDRFSAERPKGSFSTLEIQRTEQGDSAMYLCASSLGEGRGNTEAFFGQGTRLTVV.

V gene TRBV6-6 combines with J gene TRBJ1-1; D is ambiguous. V lost 2 bases and J 0 bases, leaving 7 bases between the germline ends. CDR3 length: 14 amino acids. In germline, CDR1 is MNHNY, CDR2 SVGAGI (reference sequence). This CDR3 reads CASSYVRLNTEAFF. The CDR3 nucleotides are TGTGCCAGCAGTTACGTCAGACTGAACACTGAAGCTTTCTTT.

In this sample, this clonotype turned up a few times. V is TRBV7-2 and J is TRBJ2-5; 11 nucleotides align to TRBD1. The CDR3 consists of 15 residues. Trimming took 5 bases from V and 5 from J; bases not matched to a gene: 7. Germline-derived CDR1 and CDR2 are SGHTA and FQGNSA. CDR3 amino acids: CASSTGTGGSETQYF. The DNA for the CDR3 is TGTGCCAGCAGCACAGGGACAGGGGGATCGGAGACCCAGTACTTC.

V gene TRBV7-2 combines with J gene TRBJ2-7, with D perhaps TRBD2 (5 bases). Germline V lookup: CDR1 SGHTA, CDR2 FQGNSA. The germline V and J ends were trimmed by 3 bases and 4 bases, with 16 bases remaining between them. CDR3 length: 15 amino acids. The CDR3 reads CASSFRERVMYEQYF. The CDR3 coding sequence is TGTGCCAGCAGCTTTCGTGAGAGGGTGATGTACGAGCAGTACTTC.

This clonotype turned up a few times. The chain uses TRBV2 and TRBJ1-2, with a tentative D call TRBD1 (6 bases). The CDR3 runs to 14 residues. Deletions cut 2 bases from V and 5 bases from J, with 12 bases between. The germline gives CDR1 SNHLY, CDR2 FYNNEI. The chain's CDR3 is CASSERWGRYGYTF. In DNA form, the CDR3 reads TGTGCCAGCAGTGAAAGGTGGGGGCGATATGGCTACACCTTC.

This clonotype was observed at least ten times. The J gene is TRBJ2-4, the V gene TRBV7-9; D uncertain. V was shortened by 2 bases and J by 5 bases, with 4 bases between the two germline ends. The CDR3 length is 12 residues. Germline-derived CDR1 and CDR2 are SEHNR and FQNEAQ (reference sequence). The CDR3 DNA is TGTGCCAGCAGCTTATCAGAAAACATTCAGTACTTC. Protein product: CASSLSENIQYF.

The rearrangement joins TRBV6-5 to TRBJ2-7; 9 nucleotides agree with TRBD1. The CDR3 totals 13 residues. Germline CDR1 MNHEY, CDR2 SVGAGI. V lost 7 bases, J lost 5 bases, and 6 bases stayed unmatched. This CDR3 is CASNEQGAHEQYF. CDR3 bases: TGTGCCAGCAACGAACAGGGGGCCCACGAGCAGTACTTC.

The chain employs TRBV21-1 and TRBJ2-7; TRBD1 was called by the table and not checked on the DNA. TRBV21-1 represents a pseudogene. There are 14 residues in the CDR3. The CDR3 bases are TGTGCCAGCAGCCACCGTCCCTCGCCCTACGAGCAGTACTTC. Its protein is CASSHRPSPYEQYF.

This clonotype turned up a few times. This chain links TRBV20-1 with TRBJ2-1, with 9 bases matching TRBD2. This CDR3 has 13 residues. The junction had 6 bases not matched to a gene; V was cut back by 6 bases and J by 6 bases. Germline CDR1 reads DFQATT; CDR2 reads SNEGSKA (reference sequence). Here the CDR3 reads CSAPGTSFNEQFF. The CDR3 coding sequence is TGCAGTGCCCCCGGGACTAGCTTCAATGAGCAGTTCTTC.

The V call is TRBV20-1, the J call TRBJ2-3; no clear D. Trimming pared 3 bases from V and 2 bases from J, leaving 12 bases between. There are 14 residues in the CDR3. The germline gives CDR1 DFQATT, CDR2 SNEGSKA (reference sequence). CDR3 in amino acids: CSASPARYTDTQYF. The CDR3, as DNA: TGCAGTGCTAGTCCAGCGAGATACACAGATACGCAGTATTTT.

The chain joins TRBV3-1 to TRBJ2-7; D possibly corresponds to TRBD1 (5 bases). Germline V gives CDR1 LGHDT, CDR2 YNNKEL (reference sequence). This CDR3 has 13 residues. Trimming removed 6 bases from V and 1 base from J, with 10 bases in between. CDR3 nucleotides: TGTGCCAGCAGTCAGCACAGGTCCTACGAGCAGTACTTC. Its protein is CASSQHRSYEQYF.

The chain has TRBV12-3 or TRBV12-4 and TRBJ2-2; maybe TRBD2 (5 bases). With 5 bases removed from V and 4 bases from J, the gap between germline ends came to 17 bases. The CDR3 is made up of 16 amino acids. CDR3 amino acids: CASSPHRAGSTGELFF. In DNA, the CDR3 is TGTGCCAGCAGTCCGCACAGAGCTGGGAGCACCGGGGAGCTGTTTTTT.

This clonotype was picked up a small number of times. V is TRBV5-1 and J is TRBJ2-7; D may be TRBD1 (6 bases). This CDR3 is built from 16 residues. Germline V gene sequence: CDR1 SGHRS, CDR2 YFSETQ. Trimming removed 0 bases from V and 5 bases from J, with 18 bases in between. CDR3 loop: CASSLAGGGSFDEQYF. The CDR3 DNA sequence: TGCGCCAGCAGCTTGGCTGGGGGCGGTAGCTTCGACGAGCAGTACTTC.

The DNA for the CDR3 is TGCGCCAGCAGCCAAGGGCCGACAGGGGGGATGAGAAAACCTGAAGCTTTCTTT. It yields the protein CASSQGPTGGMRKPEAFF. The J gene is TRBJ1-1, the V gene TRBV4-1; TRBD1 aligns across 9 bases. From germline, CDR1 is MGHRA and CDR2 YSYEKL. V dropped 1 base and J dropped 6; count of bases not matched to a gene: 15. CDR3 length: 18 residues.

This clonotype has at least ten counts. Its ends do not fully match the called genes, so a read error is possible. The chain combines TRBV5-1 with TRBJ2-7; perhaps D is TRBD1 or TRBD2 (5 bases each). CDR3 size: 14 residues. Germline values: CDR1 SGHRS, CDR2 YFSETQ. The CDR3 DNA is TGTGCCAGCAGCTCCGGGACGGGCACCTACGAGCAGTACTTC. It yields the protein CASSSGTGTYEQYF.

This chain connects TRBV10-3 to TRBJ2-1; 8 positions match TRBD1. In germline, CDR1 is ENHRY, CDR2 SYGVKD. Germline trimming cut 11 bases from V and 8 bases from J; bases unmatched to any gene: 17. This CDR3 region has 15 residues. The CDR3 bases are TGTGCCTCAGGGAGCGACAGGGGCCCCTTAGATGAGCAGTTCTTC. It encodes CASGSDRGPLDEQFF.

This clonotype came up many times. The rearrangement links TRBV11-2 to TRBJ2-3; 8 bases line up with TRBD2. Germline values: CDR1 SGHAT, CDR2 FQNNGV. Trimming removed 6 bases from V and 5 bases from J; junction bases left unmatched: 7. This CDR3 has 14 amino acids. The CDR3 DNA reads as TGTGCCAGCAGAACGAGCGGGGGCGGAGATACGCAGTATTTT. This translates into CASRTSGGGDTQYF.

The chain is built from TRBV29-1 and TRBJ1-2, with 7 bases that match TRBD1. In germline, CDR1 is SQVTM, CDR2 ANQGSEA. The CDR3 spans 12 residues. After removal of 4 bases from V and 4 bases from J, the junction contained 3 bases not matched to a gene. This CDR3 is CSVGDSIYGYTF. CDR3 DNA: TGCAGCGTTGGGGACAGCATCTATGGCTACACCTTC.

This clonotype was seen a handful of times. The genes are TRBV6-6 and TRBJ1-1; D is undetermined. V was clipped by 3 bases and J by 3 bases, with 5 bases between them. Germline-derived CDR1 and CDR2 are MNHNY and SVGAGI (reference sequence). This CDR3 has 12 amino acids. The CDR3 nucleotides are TGTGCCAGCAGTTATGAATACACTGAAGCTTTCTTT. Translation: CASSYEYTEAFF.

This clonotype has a handful of counts. The gene calls are TRBV12-5 and TRBJ2-7, with 9 positions matching TRBD1. The CDR3 sequence is 14 residues long. Unmatched junction bases numbered 8, after V lost 5 bases and J lost 6 bases. Germline CDR1 is LGHNT and CDR2 is FRNRAP. The CDR3 coding sequence is TGTGCTAGTGGTGGACAGGGGCGGGATGGCGAGCAGTACTTC. Its protein is CASGGQGRDGEQYF.